This T cell receptor (beta chain) derives from a study of T cells expressing NK-cell markers. Background on the study: HCMV serostatus: seven of eight sequenced donors positive, one negative. Whole-study results and caveats: There were four donors in whom these clonotypes also led the CD3+CD56-NKG2C+ fraction. Of the CD8+ T cell pool in roughly 6 donors, roughly 1.0-7.0% was accounted for by dominant NKG2C+ clonotypes.

Note on this clonotype: What it binds is unknown.

This CDR3 contains 12 residues. The germline V gene encodes CDR1 SGHDN and CDR2 FVKESK. Synthesis of TCR beta cDNA relied on 5'RACE template switching carrying UMIs. TCRdb re-called the 5' RACE reads; one entry per CDR3 protein, DNA not given. The listing contains about 380,000 distinct CDR3 sequences. Sequencing was done on a sample of blood T cells: a sorted CD56 or NKG2C T cell subset, CD4+ or CD8+ T cells, or bulk PBMC T cells (not recorded which). The chain employs TRBV14 and TRBJ2-1. The sequence derives from a man aged 18-75 years in good health. CDR3 region: CASSQWYNEQFF.